Below, one T cell receptor (beta chain) is given with its context. Its specificity is unknown. Method: immunoSEQ multiplex PCR; TCRdb's copy keeps in-frame clones and lacks some. In the table there are more than 150,000 clones, 85% to 95% of which are singletons. Germline V CDR1 and CDR2: MGHRA, YSYEKL. There are 15 residues in the CDR3. V shed 4 bases and J shed 0 bases, with 10 bases lying between them. These data come from a study of T cell responses to AZD1222 COVID-19 vaccine. Across the study: Doses given second, at about 4 or about 12 weeks, were pooled.

Overall study results and limits: A reported finding is that nearly half of spike-specific TCRs target unmutated variant regions. Females outnumbered males among donors, who were mostly white British; clonal diversity was possibly underestimated.

This sequence was found in an adult in good health. The V and J genes are TRBV4-1 and TRBJ1-3, with a tentative D call TRBD1 (5 bases). The sequences come from peripheral blood, collected on day 0 of AZD1222 vaccination. The DNA of the CDR3 is TGCGCCAGCAGCCGTCAGGGCCTCTCTGGAAACACCATATATTTT. Protein product: CASSRQGLSGNTIYF.